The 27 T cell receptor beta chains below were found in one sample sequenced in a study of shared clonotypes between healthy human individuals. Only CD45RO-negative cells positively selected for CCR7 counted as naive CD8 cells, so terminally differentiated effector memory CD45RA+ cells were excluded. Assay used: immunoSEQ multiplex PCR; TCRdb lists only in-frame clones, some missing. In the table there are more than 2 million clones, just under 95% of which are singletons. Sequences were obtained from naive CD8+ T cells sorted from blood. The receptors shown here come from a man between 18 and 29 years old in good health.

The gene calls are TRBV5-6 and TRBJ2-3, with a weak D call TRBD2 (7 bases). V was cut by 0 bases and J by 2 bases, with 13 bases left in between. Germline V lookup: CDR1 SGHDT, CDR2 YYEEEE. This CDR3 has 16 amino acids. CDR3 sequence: CASSLGGGGPTDTQYF. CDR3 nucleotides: TGTGCCAGCAGCTTGGGAGGGGGAGGGCCCACAGATACGCAGTATTTT.

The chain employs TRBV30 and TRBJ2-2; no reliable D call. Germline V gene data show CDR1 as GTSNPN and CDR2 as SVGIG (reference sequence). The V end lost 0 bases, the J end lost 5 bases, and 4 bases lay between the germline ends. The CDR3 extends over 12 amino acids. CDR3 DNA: TGTGCCTGGAGTGTCGTTACCGGGGAGCTGTTTTTT. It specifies CAWSVVTGELFF.

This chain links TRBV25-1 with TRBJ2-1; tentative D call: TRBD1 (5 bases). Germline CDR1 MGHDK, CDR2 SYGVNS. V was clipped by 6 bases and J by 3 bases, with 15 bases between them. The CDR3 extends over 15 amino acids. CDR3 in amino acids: CASSGRPGIYNEQFF. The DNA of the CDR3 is TGTGCCAGCAGCGGACGACCAGGGATCTACAATGAGCAGTTCTTC.

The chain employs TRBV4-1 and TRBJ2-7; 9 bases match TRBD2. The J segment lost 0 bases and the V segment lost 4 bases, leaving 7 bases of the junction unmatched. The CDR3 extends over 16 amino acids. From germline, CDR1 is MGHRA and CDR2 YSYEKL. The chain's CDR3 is CASSRKTSGRSYEQYF. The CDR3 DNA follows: TGCGCCAGCAGCCGTAAGACTAGCGGTCGCTCCTACGAGCAGTACTTC.

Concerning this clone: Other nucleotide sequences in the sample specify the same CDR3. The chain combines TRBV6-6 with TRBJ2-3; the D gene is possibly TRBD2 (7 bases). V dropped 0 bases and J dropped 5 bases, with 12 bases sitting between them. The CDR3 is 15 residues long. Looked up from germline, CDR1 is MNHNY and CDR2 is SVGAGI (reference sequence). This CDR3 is CASSYSRGGGDTQYF. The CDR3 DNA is TGTGCCAGCAGTTACTCGCGAGGGGGGGGAGATACGCAGTATTTT.

The CDR3 region has the DNA TGTGCCAGCAGCTTAATACCCGCCAGGGCCTACACAGATACGCAGTATTTT. Translation gives CASSLIPARAYTDTQYF. The chain carries TRBV7-9 and TRBJ2-3; TRBD1 might be the D (5 bases). V gave up 2 bases and J gave up 2 bases, with 17 bases separating them. The CDR3 loop spans 17 amino acids. CDR1 SEHNR and CDR2 FQNEAQ come from the germline V gene (reference sequence).

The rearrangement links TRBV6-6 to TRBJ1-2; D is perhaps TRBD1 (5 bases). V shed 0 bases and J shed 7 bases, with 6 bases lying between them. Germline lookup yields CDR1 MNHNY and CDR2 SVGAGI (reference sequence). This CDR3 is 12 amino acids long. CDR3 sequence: CASSYSGAGYTF. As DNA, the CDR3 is TGTGCCAGCAGTTACTCTGGGGCTGGCTACACCTTC.

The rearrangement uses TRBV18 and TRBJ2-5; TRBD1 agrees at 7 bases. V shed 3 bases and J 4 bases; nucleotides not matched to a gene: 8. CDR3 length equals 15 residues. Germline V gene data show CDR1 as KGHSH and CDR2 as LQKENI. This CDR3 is CASSPQTGSGETQYF. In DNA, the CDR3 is TGTGCCAGCTCACCCCAGACAGGGTCAGGAGAGACCCAGTACTTC.

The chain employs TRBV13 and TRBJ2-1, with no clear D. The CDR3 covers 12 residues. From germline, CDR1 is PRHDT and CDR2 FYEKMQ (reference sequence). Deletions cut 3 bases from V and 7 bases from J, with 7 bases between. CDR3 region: CASSFYGNEQFF. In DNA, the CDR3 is TGTGCCAGCAGCTTTTACGGTAATGAGCAGTTCTTC.

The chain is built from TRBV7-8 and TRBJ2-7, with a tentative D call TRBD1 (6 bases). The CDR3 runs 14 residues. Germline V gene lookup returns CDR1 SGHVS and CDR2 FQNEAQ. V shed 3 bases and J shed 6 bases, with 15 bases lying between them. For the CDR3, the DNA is TGTGCCAGCAGCTTCCCGAGCAGGGGCCCCGAGCAGTACTTC. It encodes CASSFPSRGPEQYF.

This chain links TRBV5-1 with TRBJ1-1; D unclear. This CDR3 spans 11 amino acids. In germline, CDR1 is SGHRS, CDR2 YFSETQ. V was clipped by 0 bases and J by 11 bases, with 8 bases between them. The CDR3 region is CASSLGADAFF. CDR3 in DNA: TGCGCCAGCAGCTTGGGGGCGGACGCTTTCTTT.

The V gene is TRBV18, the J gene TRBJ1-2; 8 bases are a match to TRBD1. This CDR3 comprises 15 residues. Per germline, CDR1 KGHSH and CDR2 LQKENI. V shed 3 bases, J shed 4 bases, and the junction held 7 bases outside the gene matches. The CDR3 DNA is TGTGCCAGCTCACCTTTGGACAGGGTGGGCTATGGCTACACCTTC. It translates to CASSPLDRVGYGYTF.

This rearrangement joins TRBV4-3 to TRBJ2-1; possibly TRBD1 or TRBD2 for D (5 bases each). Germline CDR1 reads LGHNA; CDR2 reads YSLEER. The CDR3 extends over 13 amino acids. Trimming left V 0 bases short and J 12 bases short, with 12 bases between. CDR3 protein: CASSQDWGTLQFF. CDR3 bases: TGCGCCAGCAGCCAAGATTGGGGGACCTTGCAGTTCTTC.

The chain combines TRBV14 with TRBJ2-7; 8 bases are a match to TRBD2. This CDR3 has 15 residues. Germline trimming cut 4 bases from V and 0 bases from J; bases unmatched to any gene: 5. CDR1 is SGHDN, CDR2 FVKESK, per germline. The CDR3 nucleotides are TGTGCCAGCAGCCCATACAGCGGGGGCTCCTACGAGCAGTACTTC. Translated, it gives CASSPYSGGSYEQYF.

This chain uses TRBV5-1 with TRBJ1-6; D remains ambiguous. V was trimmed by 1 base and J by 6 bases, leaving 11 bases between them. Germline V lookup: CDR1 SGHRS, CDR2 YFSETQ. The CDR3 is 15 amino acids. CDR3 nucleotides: TGCGCCAGCAGCTTGCGGGCAGCTTCTAATTCACCCCTCCACTTT. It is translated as CASSLRAASNSPLHF.

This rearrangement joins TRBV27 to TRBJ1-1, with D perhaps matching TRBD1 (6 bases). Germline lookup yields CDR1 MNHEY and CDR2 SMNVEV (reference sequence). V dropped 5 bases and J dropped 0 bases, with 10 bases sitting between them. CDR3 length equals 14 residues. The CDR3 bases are TGTGCCAGCAGTCCAGGGGTCATGAACACTGAAGCTTTCTTT. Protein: CASSPGVMNTEAFF.

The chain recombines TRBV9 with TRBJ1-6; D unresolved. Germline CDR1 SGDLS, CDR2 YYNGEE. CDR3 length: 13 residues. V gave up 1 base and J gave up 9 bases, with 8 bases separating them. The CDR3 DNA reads TGTGCCAGCAGCGTAAATATAGGTTCACCCCTCCACTTT. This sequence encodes CASSVNIGSPLHF.

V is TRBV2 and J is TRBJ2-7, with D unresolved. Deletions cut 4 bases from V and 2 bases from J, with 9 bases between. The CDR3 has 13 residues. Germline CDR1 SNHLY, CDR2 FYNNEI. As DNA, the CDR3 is TGTGCCAGCAGTGTGGCAGGTACCTACGAGCAGTACTTC. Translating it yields CASSVAGTYEQYF.

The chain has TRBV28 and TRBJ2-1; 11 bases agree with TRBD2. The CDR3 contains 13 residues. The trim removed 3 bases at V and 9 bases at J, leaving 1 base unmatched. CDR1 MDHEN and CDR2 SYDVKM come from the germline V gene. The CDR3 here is CASSFSGGVEQFF. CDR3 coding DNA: TGTGCCAGCAGTTTTAGCGGGGGGGTTGAGCAGTTCTTC.

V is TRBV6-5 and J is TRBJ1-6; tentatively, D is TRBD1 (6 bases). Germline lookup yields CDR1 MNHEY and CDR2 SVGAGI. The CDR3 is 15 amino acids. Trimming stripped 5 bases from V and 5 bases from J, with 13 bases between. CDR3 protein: CASSPSRGNNSPLHF. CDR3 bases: TGTGCCAGCAGTCCCTCCAGGGGCAATAATTCACCCCTCCACTTT.

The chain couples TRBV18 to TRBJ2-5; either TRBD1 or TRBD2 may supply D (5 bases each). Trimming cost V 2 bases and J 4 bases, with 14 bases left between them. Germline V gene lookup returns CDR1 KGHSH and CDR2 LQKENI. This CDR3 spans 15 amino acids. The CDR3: CASSPKGSGAETQYF. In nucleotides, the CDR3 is TGTGCCAGCTCACCAAAGGGGTCCGGGGCAGAGACCCAGTACTTC.

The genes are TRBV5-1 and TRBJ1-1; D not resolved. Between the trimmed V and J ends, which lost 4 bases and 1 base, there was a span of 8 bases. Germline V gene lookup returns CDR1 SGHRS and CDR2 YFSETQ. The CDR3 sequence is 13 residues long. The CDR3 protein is CASSRLRNTEAFF. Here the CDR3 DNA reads TGCGCCAGCAGCCGTCTTCGGAACACTGAAGCTTTCTTT.

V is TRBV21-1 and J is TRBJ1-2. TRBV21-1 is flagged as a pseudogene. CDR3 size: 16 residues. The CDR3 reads CASSKRGTNSENGYTF. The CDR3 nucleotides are TGTGCCAGCAGCAAACGGGGCACTAATTCGGAGAATGGCTACACCTTC.

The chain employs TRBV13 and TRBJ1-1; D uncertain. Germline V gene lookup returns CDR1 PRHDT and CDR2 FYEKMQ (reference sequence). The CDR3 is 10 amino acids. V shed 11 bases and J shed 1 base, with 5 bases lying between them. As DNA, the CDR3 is TGTGCCGCGGGGAACACTGAAGCTTTCTTT. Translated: CAAGNTEAFF.

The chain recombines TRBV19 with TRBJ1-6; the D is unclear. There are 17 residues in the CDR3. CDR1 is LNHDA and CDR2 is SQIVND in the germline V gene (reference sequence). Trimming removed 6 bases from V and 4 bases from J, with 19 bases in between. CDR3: CASRAPPGNHYNSPLHF. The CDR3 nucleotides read TGTGCCAGTAGAGCCCCCCCCGGAAACCATTATAATTCACCCCTCCACTTT.

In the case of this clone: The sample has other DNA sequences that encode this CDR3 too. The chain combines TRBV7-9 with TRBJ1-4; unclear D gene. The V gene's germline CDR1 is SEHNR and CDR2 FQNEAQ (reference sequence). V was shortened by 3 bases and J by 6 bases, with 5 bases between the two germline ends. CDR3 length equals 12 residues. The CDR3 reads CASSLADEKLFF. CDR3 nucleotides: TGTGCCAGCAGCTTGGCAGATGAAAAACTGTTTTTT.

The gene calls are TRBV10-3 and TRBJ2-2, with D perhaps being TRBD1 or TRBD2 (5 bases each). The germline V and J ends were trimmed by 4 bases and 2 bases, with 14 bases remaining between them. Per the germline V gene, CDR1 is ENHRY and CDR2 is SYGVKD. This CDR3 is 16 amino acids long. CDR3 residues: CAISAGTASNTGELFF. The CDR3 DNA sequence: TGTGCCATCAGTGCCGGGACGGCAAGTAACACCGGGGAGCTGTTTTTT.